The 16 T cell receptor beta chains below come from one sample, sequenced in a study of OX40 agonist ivuxolimab in advanced cancers. Libraries were made using the immunoSEQ multiplex PCR assay. TCRdb carries this immuneACCESS record with in-frame sequences only. Its versions omit some clonotypes, under half of them owing to an unresolved V gene in the studies checked, with the rest unexplained. The sample data list some 80,000 clones, and almost 85% of these were observed just once. Around a quarter of the sample comes from the top ten. This specimen was CD4+ or CD8+ T cells sorted from blood, taken in a trial of the OX40 agonist ivuxolimab. These receptors were taken from an adult with an advanced solid tumor such as melanoma, head and neck, liver or kidney cancer.

The rearrangement links TRBV5-4 to TRBJ2-5; 7 bases agree with TRBD2. This CDR3 region has 16 residues. Germline CDR1 and CDR2: SGHNT and YYREEE (reference sequence). The V and J ends lost 2 bases and 4 bases, in that order; junction bases with no gene match: 11. DNA for the CDR3: TGTGCCAGCAGCTTCCCCACAGGCGGGGGATCAGAGACCCAGTACTTC. The encoded protein is CASSFPTGGGSETQYF.

This chain connects TRBV5-1 to TRBJ2-5; perhaps TRBD2 as D (5 bases). V lost 1 base, J lost 5 bases, and 21 bases lay in between. Germline V gene lookup returns CDR1 SGHRS and CDR2 YFSETQ. The CDR3 loop spans 17 amino acids. CDR3: CASSLLSSRPASETQYF. As DNA, the CDR3 is TGCGCCAGCAGCTTGTTGTCTAGCCGGCCGGCTTCGGAGACCCAGTACTTC. Complete variable domain (other parts from reference TRBV5-1 and TRBJ2-5): KAGVTQTPRYLIKTRGQQVTLSCSPISGHRSVSWYQQTPGQGLQFLFEYFSETQRNKGNFPGRFSGRQFSNSRSEMNVSTLELGDSALYLCASSLLSSRPASETQYFGPGTRLLVL.

This chain uses TRBV6-1 with TRBJ1-2; 8 positions match TRBD1. Per germline, CDR1 MNHNS and CDR2 SASEGT. J gave up 4 bases and V 4 bases, and 2 bases lay outside the gene matches. The CDR3 is 13 amino acids. For the CDR3, the DNA is TGTGCCAGCAGTGGACAGGGGACCTATGGCTACACCTTC. It translates to CASSGQGTYGYTF.

The chain uses TRBV29-1 and TRBJ1-1; 8 bases align to TRBD1. The CDR3 is 12 amino acids. With V trimmed by 7 bases and J by 2 bases, 3 bases remained unmatched. CDR1 SQVTM and CDR2 ANQGSEA come from the germline V gene. The CDR3 coding sequence is TGCAGCGGTGGACAGGGAAACACTGAAGCTTTCTTT. This translates into CSGGQGNTEAFF.

V is TRBV6-5 and J is TRBJ2-1; 7 bases fit TRBD1. The CDR3 runs to 14 residues. Trimming removed 8 bases from V and 5 bases from J; junction bases left unmatched: 9. Germline CDR1 reads MNHEY; CDR2 reads SVGAGI. The chain's CDR3 is CASGPDRVNNEQFF. CDR3 sequence (DNA): TGTGCCAGCGGCCCAGACAGGGTAAACAATGAGCAGTTCTTC.

The V gene is TRBV6-5, the J gene TRBJ2-7; no firm D call. V was pared by 6 bases and J by 0 bases, with 12 bases between. The CDR3 sequence is 14 residues long. Germline CDR1 reads MNHEY; CDR2 reads SVGAGI. The CDR3 here is CASSRLQRSYEQYF. DNA for the CDR3: TGTGCCAGCAGCCGGCTACAGCGCTCCTACGAGCAGTACTTC.

This clone was counted between two and nine times. Other DNA sequences in the same sample also yield this CDR3. The chain carries TRBV6-5 and TRBJ1-1; D gene uncertain. The V gene's germline CDR1 is MNHEY and CDR2 SVGAGI. V dropped 6 bases and J dropped 3 bases, with 5 bases sitting between them. The CDR3 is 11 amino acids. In DNA form, the CDR3 reads TGTGCCAGCAGACGCGACACTGAAGCTTTCTTT. It codes for CASRRDTEAFF.

The chain couples TRBV6-5 to TRBJ1-1; 7 positions agree with TRBD1. CDR1 and CDR2 (germline): MNHEY, SVGAGI. The ends lost 7 bases at V and 0 bases at J; junction bases unmatched: 8. The CDR3 has 15 residues. The CDR3 DNA follows: TGTGCCAGCACCCCAACCGGGACAGTGAACACTGAAGCTTTCTTT. This encodes CASTPTGTVNTEAFF.

This clone appeared a few times. The gene calls are TRBV11-2 and TRBJ1-3; 7 bases are shared with TRBD1. The V gene's germline CDR1 is SGHAT and CDR2 FQNNGV. The V segment lost 6 bases and the J segment 4 bases; nucleotides outside the gene matches: 12. This CDR3 contains 16 residues. The CDR3, as DNA: TGTGCCAGCAGACCGAACTCAGGGGGTTCGGGAAACACCATATATTTT. It codes for CASRPNSGGSGNTIYF.

V gene TRBV6-5 combines with J gene TRBJ1-4; 7 bases map to TRBD1. The germline V gene encodes CDR1 MNHEY and CDR2 SVGAGI. The CDR3 is made up of 15 amino acids. After removal of 6 bases from V and 13 bases from J, the junction contained 17 bases not matched to a gene. The CDR3 nucleotides are TGTGCCAGCAGCCCCCAGGAGGGGGCGATTGATGGACTGTTTTTT. It translates to CASSPQEGAIDGLFF.

The V call is TRBV9, the J call TRBJ2-5; 9 bases map to TRBD2. J gave up 4 bases and V 0 bases, and 10 bases lay outside the gene matches. CDR3 size: 17 residues. Germline V gene data show CDR1 as SGDLS and CDR2 as YYNGEE. The DNA of the CDR3 is TGTGCCAGCAGCGTAGATGCGGGAGGGCCGAGAGGAGAGACCCAGTACTTC. Its translation: CASSVDAGGPRGETQYF.

The chain joins TRBV30 to TRBJ1-5; no definite D call. Germline V lookup: CDR1 GTSNPN, CDR2 SVGIG (reference sequence). The ends were cut back, 2 bases at V and 1 base at J, with 9 bases in the middle. This CDR3 contains 14 residues. DNA for the CDR3: TGTGCCTGGAGTTCTGGTACGAGCAATCAGCCCCAGCATTTT. This translates into CAWSSGTSNQPQHF.

The CDR3 spells CASSLVRGSVSTDTQYF. CDR3 DNA sequence: TGTGCCAGCAGCTTAGTTCGCGGTTCAGTTAGCACAGATACGCAGTATTTT. J is TRBJ2-3 and V is TRBV11-3; the D is unclear. The V and J ends lost 1 base and 0 bases respectively, with 14 bases between them. From germline, CDR1 is SGHNT and CDR2 YENEEA. The CDR3 extends over 17 amino acids.

This chain links TRBV5-4 with TRBJ2-6; 7 bases fit TRBD2. V lost 0 bases and J lost 0; bases outside the gene matches: 6. Germline V gene lookup returns CDR1 SGHNT and CDR2 YYREEE (reference sequence). The CDR3 sequence is 18 residues long. The CDR3: CASSLVGGRNSGANVLTF. The CDR3 DNA sequence: TGTGCCAGCAGCTTGGTGGGGGGGAGGAACTCTGGGGCCAACGTCCTGACTTTC.

The chain couples TRBV30 to TRBJ1-2; TRBD1 might be the D (5 bases). Germline V gene sequence: CDR1 GTSNPN, CDR2 SVGIG (reference sequence). Trimming shortened V by 0 bases and J by 0 bases, and 14 bases separated the two germline ends. The CDR3 spans 16 residues. The CDR3 DNA reads as TGTGCCTGGAGTGTACAAGGGACCCTGTCTAACTATGGCTACACCTTC. The encoded protein is CAWSVQGTLSNYGYTF.

The chain links TRBV11-2 to TRBJ2-1; 16 positions agree with TRBD2. Unmatched junction bases numbered 10, after V lost 3 bases and J lost 8 bases. The length of the CDR3 is 18 residues. Germline V gene lookup returns CDR1 SGHAT and CDR2 FQNNGV. CDR3 sequence: CASSFPVGLAGGSDEQFF. CDR3 DNA: TGTGCCAGCAGCTTCCCGGTGGGACTAGCGGGAGGGTCGGATGAGCAGTTCTTC.